This T cell receptor beta chain was recorded in a study of vaccination effects on CD4 cells after COVID-19. TCRdb's table, derived via immunoSEQ multiplex PCR, lists solely in-frame clones and lacks some. The sample has about 70,000 clones, 73% seen once; the top ten hold about 5%. The sample holds a few counts of this clone. Its specificity is not known. Antigen-specific CD4+ T cells expanded by the ViraFEST assay with viral peptide pools were then sequenced. CD4+ T cells were isolated after around 10 days of culture. PCR confirmed that the person was infected with SARS-CoV-2 between March and December 2020. Cultures used about 2 million PBMC per well, about 10 IU/ml IL-2 and approximately 10 ug/ml peptides. This TCR was sampled from a human donor who had a prior SARS-CoV-2 infection. Material: CD4+ T cells from PBMCs cultured with HIV peptides, obtained before COVID-19 vaccination. Subset: HIV-1 Nef peptide pool negative control/reference culture.

The DNA of the CDR3 is TGTGCCAGCAGCTTTGGTTCGGGATCACCCCTCCACTTT. It is translated as CASSFGSGSPLHF. The chain couples TRBV5-4 to TRBJ1-6; D is uncertain. CDR3 size: 13 residues. The germline V gene has CDR1 SGHNT and CDR2 YYREEE (reference sequence). The V gene lost 2 bases and the J gene lost 10 bases, with 10 bases spanning the gap.